These 30 T cell receptor beta chains share one sample of origin, sequenced in a study of blood T cell repertoires in COVID-19. Clones were read by immunoSEQ multiplex PCR, and TCRdb kept only the in-frame ones, dropping some. Among 100,000 to 150,000 clones, 80% to 90% were seen once, and the ten largest hold about 4.4%. Specimen: peripheral blood. These receptors all come from a man in his sixties with COVID-19, enrolled during active disease.

The rearrangement links TRBV5-1 to TRBJ2-3; TRBD2 agrees at 12 bases. This CDR3 comprises 17 residues. Looked up from germline, CDR1 is SGHRS and CDR2 is YFSETQ. J was trimmed by 5 bases and V by 0 bases; bases with no gene match: 7. As DNA, the CDR3 is TGCGCCAGCAGCTTGGTTGCTAGCGGGGGGGCCAAAGATACGCAGTATTTT. Translated, it gives CASSLVASGGAKDTQYF.

The gene calls are TRBV6-1 and TRBJ2-4; 8 bases align to TRBD1. Germline V lookup: CDR1 MNHNS, CDR2 SASEGT. J gave up 0 bases and V 4 bases, and 5 bases lay outside the gene matches. CDR3 size: 16 residues. The CDR3 spells CASSGGQGAAKNIQYF. CDR3 in DNA: TGTGCCAGCAGTGGAGGACAGGGCGCAGCCAAAAACATTCAGTACTTC.

CDR3 protein: CASSPRQGESGNTIYF. The CDR3 DNA reads as TGTGCCAGCTCACCACGACAGGGGGAATCCGGAAACACCATATATTTT. The genes are TRBV18 and TRBJ1-3, with TRBD1 matching over 9 bases. Germline CDR1 is KGHSH and CDR2 is LQKENI. This CDR3 contains 16 residues. The J segment lost 4 bases and the V segment lost 1 base, leaving 5 bases of the junction unmatched.

V usage is TRBV30 and J usage is TRBJ2-2, with D maybe TRBD1 (5 bases). Germline V lookup: CDR1 GTSNPN, CDR2 SVGIG (reference sequence). Trimming took 3 bases from V and 6 from J, leaving 8 bases between them. The CDR3 has 12 residues. The CDR3 nucleotides read TGTGCCTGGAGGCAGGGCCCCGGGGAGCTGTTTTTT. This codes for CAWRQGPGELFF.

This clone was seen more than once but under ten times. The genes are TRBV25-1 and TRBJ1-2; D possibly corresponds to TRBD1 (5 bases). Trimming stripped 5 bases from V and 3 bases from J, with 13 bases between. This CDR3 spans 14 amino acids. Per germline, CDR1 MGHDK and CDR2 SYGVNS. CDR3 loop: CASSPSKGYYGYTF. The CDR3 DNA is TGTGCCAGCAGTCCAAGTAAGGGGTACTATGGCTACACCTTC.

The rearrangement uses TRBV5-8 and TRBJ2-3, with 7 bases aligning to TRBD1. The CDR3 consists of 18 residues. V lost 2 bases to trimming and J lost 5 bases; unmatched junction nucleotides: 17. CDR1 is SGHTS, CDR2 YDEGEE, per germline. The CDR3 protein is CASSFGRVTQGPQDTQYF. The CDR3 DNA is TGTGCCAGCAGCTTTGGGCGCGTTACACAGGGGCCCCAAGATACGCAGTATTTT. Using reference TRBV5-8 and TRBJ2-3 for the parts outside the CDR3, the full variable domain is EAGVTQSPTHLIKTRGQQATLRCSPISGHTSVYWYQQALGLGLQFLLWYDEGEERNRGNFPPRFSGRQFPNYSSELNVNALELEDSALYLCASSFGRVTQGPQDTQYFGPGTRLTVL.

This sequence joins TRBV27 and TRBJ1-6, with 8 nucleotides matching TRBD1. The V gene's germline CDR1 is MNHEY and CDR2 SMNVEV (reference sequence). J was trimmed by 5 bases and V by 5 bases; bases with no gene match: 5. The CDR3 loop spans 15 amino acids. CDR3 region: CASSRSTGDNSPLHF. DNA for the CDR3: TGTGCCAGCAGTCGATCGACAGGGGATAATTCACCCCTCCACTTT.

The chain has TRBV7-2 and TRBJ2-5, with 8 nucleotides matching TRBD2. The V and J ends lost 1 base and 5 bases, in that order; junction bases with no gene match: 18. This CDR3 is 19 amino acids long. Germline V gives CDR1 SGHTA, CDR2 FQGNSA. CDR3 DNA: TGTGCCAGCAGCTTAGGATTGTTATCGGGGGGGGCTTGGTGGGAGACCCAGTACTTC. Translated, it gives CASSLGLLSGGAWWETQYF.

This chain uses TRBV30 with TRBJ2-5; tentative D call: TRBD1 (5 bases). V was cut by 2 bases and J by 5 bases, with 15 bases left in between. Germline V gives CDR1 GTSNPN, CDR2 SVGIG (reference sequence). The CDR3 totals 14 residues. This CDR3 reads CAWSRTLLGETQYF. CDR3 nucleotide sequence: TGTGCCTGGAGTCGGACACTCTTGGGGGAGACCCAGTACTTC.

The chain links TRBV28 to TRBJ1-5; D is uncertain. CDR3 length equals 15 residues. Trimming left V 2 bases short and J 2 bases short, with 10 bases between. Germline V lookup: CDR1 MDHEN, CDR2 SYDVKM. The CDR3 DNA sequence: TGTGCCAGCAGTTTAGTGGGAGACGGCAATCAGCCCCAGCATTTT. Encoded protein: CASSLVGDGNQPQHF.

The chain joins TRBV15 to TRBJ1-2, with 7 bases aligning to TRBD1. Germline V gene lookup returns CDR1 LNHNV and CDR2 YYDKDF (reference sequence). This CDR3 comprises 15 residues. V was pared by 5 bases and J by 3 bases, with 9 bases of the junction left unmatched. The CDR3 bases are TGTGCCACCAGCCCAAGGACAGGTTCTGACTATGGCTACACCTTC. It translates to CATSPRTGSDYGYTF.

The rearrangement links TRBV7-9 to TRBJ1-5; D is perhaps TRBD1 (5 bases). V lost 5 bases, J lost 4 bases, and 12 bases lay in between. This CDR3 is 14 amino acids long. Germline V gene sequence: CDR1 SEHNR, CDR2 FQNEAQ (reference sequence). In nucleotides, the CDR3 is TGTGCCAGCAGCCCCCCGACAGTTAATCAGCCCCAGCATTTT. Translating it yields CASSPPTVNQPQHF.

The CDR3 DNA reads as TGTGCCAGCAGCCCCGGGACAGGGTATAGTCAGCCCCAGCATTTT. Translation: CASSPGTGYSQPQHF. The chain has TRBV7-2 and TRBJ1-5; TRBD1 matches at 9 bases. From germline, CDR1 is SGHTA and CDR2 FQGNSA. The CDR3 contains 15 residues. V dropped 5 bases and J dropped 6; count of bases not matched to a gene: 8.

V gene TRBV7-9 combines with J gene TRBJ2-7; 9 positions match TRBD1. The germline gives CDR1 SEHNR, CDR2 FQNEAQ (reference sequence). CDR3 length: 12 amino acids. J gave up 6 bases and V 5 bases, and 2 bases lay outside the gene matches. CDR3 DNA: TGTGCCAGCAGCGAGACAGGGGGCGAGCAGTACTTC. It is translated as CASSETGGEQYF.

The gene calls are TRBV6-1 and TRBJ1-1; D not certain. The V gene lost 4 bases and the J gene lost 4 bases, with 10 bases spanning the gap. Germline loops: CDR1 MNHNS, CDR2 SASEGT. The length of the CDR3 is 13 residues. The CDR3 region has the DNA TGTGCCAGCAGTGCAGCAAGGAGCACTGAAGCTTTCTTT. As protein: CASSAARSTEAFF.

The CDR3, as DNA: TGTGCCAGTACCCTCGATGGGCTGGATGAAGCTTTCTTT. It translates to CASTLDGLDEAFF. The rearrangement joins TRBV19 to TRBJ1-1; D unresolved. This CDR3 comprises 13 residues. V dropped 7 bases and J dropped 7 bases, with 16 bases sitting between them. CDR1 and CDR2 (germline): LNHDA, SQIVND (reference sequence).

The rearrangement uses TRBV6-5 and TRBJ2-7; 8 positions agree with TRBD1. Germline assignment: CDR1 MNHEY and CDR2 SVGAGI. J lost 6 bases, V lost 5 bases, and 6 bases had no gene match. CDR3 length: 13 amino acids. Written as DNA, the CDR3 is TGTGCCAGCAGTCCCTGGACAGGGTCCGAGCAGTACTTC. Translating gives CASSPWTGSEQYF.

The V call is TRBV9, the J call TRBJ2-5, with 9 bases aligning to TRBD1. V shed 4 bases and J 3 bases; nucleotides not matched to a gene: 4. The CDR3 length is 14 residues. Germline V gene lookup returns CDR1 SGDLS and CDR2 YYNGEE. The CDR3 nucleotides are TGTGCCAGCAGCCCCGGGACAGGGAAAGAGACCCAGTACTTC. It translates to CASSPGTGKETQYF.

The count of this clone is one. The chain recombines TRBV3-1 (or the pseudogene TRBV3-2) with TRBJ2-1; 8 nucleotides match TRBD1. V lost 5 bases to trimming and J lost 4 bases; unmatched junction nucleotides: 7. The CDR3 spans 15 residues. Germline V lookup: CDR1 LGHDT, CDR2 YNNKEL (reference sequence). The chain's CDR3 is CASSIDRGRYNEQFF. CDR3 sequence (DNA): TGTGCCAGCAGCATCGACAGGGGTCGGTACAATGAGCAGTTCTTC.

This clone came up once. One base away lies a much larger clone, so this may be a sequencing read error. The chain carries TRBV5-1 and TRBJ1-2, with D possibly TRBD1 on 6 matching bases. This CDR3 is built from 13 residues. Trimming cost V 4 bases and J 2 bases, with 9 bases left between them. Germline CDR1 SGHRS, CDR2 YFSETQ. Written as DNA, the CDR3 is TGCGCCAGCAGCCACGGACAGAACTATGGCTACACCTTC. The encoded protein is CASSHGQNYGYTF. The full variable domain, with the rest looked up from reference TRBV5-1 and TRBJ1-2, is KAGVTQTPRYLIKTRGQQVTLSCSPISGHRSVSWYQQTPGQGLQFLFEYFSETQRNKGNFPGRFSGRQFSNSRSEMNVSTLELGDSALYLCASSHGQNYGYTFGSGTRLTVV.

The chain links TRBV29-1 to TRBJ2-3; tentatively, D is TRBD1 (6 bases). Germline V gene data show CDR1 as SQVTM and CDR2 as ANQGSEA. Trimming pared 7 bases from V and 5 bases from J, leaving 19 bases between. This CDR3 spans 14 amino acids. CDR3 DNA: TGCAGCGCCCAAGGGGTCCAGGGGTTAGATACGCAGTATTTT. This translates into CSAQGVQGLDTQYF.

J is TRBJ2-5 and V is TRBV9; 9 bases line up with TRBD2. The germline CDR1 and CDR2 sequences are SGDLS and YYNGEE. J was trimmed by 0 bases and V by 0 bases; bases with no gene match: 3. The CDR3 is 16 amino acids. CDR3: CASSVGSGGYQETQYF. The DNA of the CDR3 is TGTGCCAGCAGCGTAGGTAGCGGGGGCTACCAAGAGACCCAGTACTTC.

The genes are TRBV18 and TRBJ2-3, with D maybe TRBD2 (6 bases). Deletions cut 2 bases from V and 2 bases from J, with 17 bases between. Germline CDR1 and CDR2: KGHSH and LQKENI. The CDR3 loop spans 17 amino acids. CDR3 protein: CASSPVLAVHPTDTQYF. The CDR3 coding sequence is TGTGCCAGCTCACCAGTCTTAGCGGTTCACCCCACAGATACGCAGTATTTT.

V and J are TRBV19 and TRBJ1-6; 7 positions match TRBD1. The germline V gene encodes CDR1 LNHDA and CDR2 SQIVND (reference sequence). The CDR3 length is 14 residues. Trimming took 5 bases from V and 10 from J; bases not matched to a gene: 8. Here the CDR3 DNA reads TGTGCCAGTAGTCCATCAAGGGGGCAATCACCCCTCCACTTT. As protein: CASSPSRGQSPLHF.

V usage is TRBV10-1 and J usage is TRBJ1-2, with D maybe TRBD1 (6 bases). Trimming left V 5 bases short and J 6 bases short, with 13 bases between. Germline CDR1 WNHNN, CDR2 SYGVQD (reference sequence). This CDR3 spans 13 amino acids. The CDR3 nucleotides are TGCGCCAGCAGTCCAACAGGGACCCATGGCTACACCTTC. Translated, it gives CASSPTGTHGYTF.

The chain carries TRBV6-5 and TRBJ1-6, with unresolved D. V dropped 8 bases and J dropped 6 bases, with 17 bases sitting between them. CDR1 is MNHEY and CDR2 is SVGAGI in the germline V gene. The CDR3 totals 15 residues. The CDR3 spells CASSFRPQFNSPLHF. Here the CDR3 DNA reads TGTGCCAGCTCCTTTAGGCCACAGTTTAATTCACCCCTCCACTTT.

The chain links TRBV3-1 (or the pseudogene TRBV3-2) to TRBJ1-2, with D tentatively TRBD1 (5 bases). CDR1 and CDR2 from the germline V gene are LGHDT and YNNKEL (reference sequence). V shed 1 base and J shed 8 bases, with 11 bases lying between them. This CDR3 region has 13 residues. The CDR3 DNA is TGTGCCAGCAGCCAAGCAGGGAAGGAGGGCTACACCTTC. This translates into CASSQAGKEGYTF.

The chain is built from TRBV5-6 and TRBJ1-4; possibly TRBD1 for D (5 bases). Germline loops: CDR1 SGHDT, CDR2 YYEEEE. The V end lost 4 bases, the J end lost 3 bases, and 19 bases lay between the germline ends. The CDR3 length is 17 residues. The chain's CDR3 is CASSLLGSQGANEKLFF. The CDR3, as DNA: TGTGCCAGCAGCCTGCTCGGGAGTCAGGGCGCTAATGAAAAACTGTTTTTT.

V usage is TRBV2 and J usage is TRBJ1-2; TRBD1 agrees at 7 bases. Trimming removed 3 bases from V and 4 bases from J; junction bases left unmatched: 8. Germline V CDR1 and CDR2: SNHLY, FYNNEI. The CDR3 length is 15 residues. The CDR3 sequence is CASSESQGFIYGYTF. Written as DNA, the CDR3 is TGTGCCAGCAGTGAGTCACAGGGGTTCATCTATGGCTACACCTTC.

The genes are TRBV24-1 and TRBJ2-2; 10 bases line up with TRBD1. The junction had 7 bases not matched to a gene; V was cut back by 3 bases and J by 7 bases. The CDR3 is 16 residues long. Germline lookup yields CDR1 KGHDR and CDR2 SFDVKD. The CDR3 loop is CATSDEDRGLSGELFF. CDR3 nucleotides: TGTGCCACCAGTGATGAGGACAGGGGGTTGAGCGGGGAGCTGTTTTTT.